What follows is one TCR beta chain and its context. This table comes from immunoSEQ multiplex PCR, and its TCRdb copy is limited to in-frame clones, with some not included. The table records about 80,000 clones, around 82% of them present only once. This sample is part of a study of blood T cell repertoires in COVID-19. Study details: The United States, Italy and Spain supplied acute and convalescent COVID-19 samples. Nucleic acid was either cDNA or gDNA, and it came from T cells, B-cell-depleted T cells, or PBMCs.

The CDR3 loop spans 13 amino acids. The V end lost 4 bases, the J end lost 7 bases, and 13 bases lay between the germline ends. Germline V gene sequence: CDR1 SGHTA, CDR2 FQGTGA. The sequencing sample was made of peripheral blood. The TCR comes from a man in his 60s with COVID-19, enrolled during active disease. This chain connects TRBV7-3 to TRBJ1-1; unclear D gene. The CDR3 DNA reads as TGTGCCAGCAGCTCCGGACGGAGGAATGAAGCTTTCTTT. Translated: CASSSGRRNEAFF.